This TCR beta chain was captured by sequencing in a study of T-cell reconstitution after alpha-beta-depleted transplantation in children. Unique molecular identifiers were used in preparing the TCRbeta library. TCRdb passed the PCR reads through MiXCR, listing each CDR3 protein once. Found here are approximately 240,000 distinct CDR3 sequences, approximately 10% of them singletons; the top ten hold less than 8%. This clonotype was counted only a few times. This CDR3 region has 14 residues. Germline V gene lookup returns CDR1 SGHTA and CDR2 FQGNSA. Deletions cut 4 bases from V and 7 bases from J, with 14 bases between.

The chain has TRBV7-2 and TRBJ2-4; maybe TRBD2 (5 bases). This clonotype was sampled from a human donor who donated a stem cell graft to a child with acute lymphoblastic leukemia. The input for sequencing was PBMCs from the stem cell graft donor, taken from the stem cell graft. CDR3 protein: CASSSLGPRNIQYF. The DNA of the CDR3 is TGTGCCAGCAGCTCACTAGGGCCCAGGAACATTCAGTACTTC.